This T cell receptor beta chain is drawn from a study of OX40 agonist ivuxolimab in advanced cancers. Assay used: immunoSEQ multiplex PCR; TCRdb lists only in-frame clones, some missing. The repertoire includes roughly 76,000 clones, more than 85% of them detected once, and over 2% sits in the top ten. V was pared by 3 bases and J by 6 bases, with 10 bases between. The CDR3 contains 13 residues. Germline CDR1 SGDLS, CDR2 YYNGEE. The sequencing here drew on CD4+ or CD8+ T cells sorted from blood, taken in a trial of the OX40 agonist ivuxolimab. The TCR was taken from an adult with an advanced solid tumor such as melanoma, head and neck, liver or kidney cancer. The chain has TRBV9 and TRBJ2-1; possible D gene TRBD1, 6 bases. CDR3 in DNA: TGTGCCAGCAGCGGGGGGCCCGGCAATGAGCAGTTCTTC. Its translation is CASSGGPGNEQFF. The full variable domain, rest sourced from reference TRBV9 and TRBJ2-1, is DSGVTQTPKHLITATGQRVTLRCSPRSGDLSVYWYQQSLDQGLQFLIQYYNGEERAKGNILERFSAQQFPDLHSELNLSSLELGDSALYFCASSGGPGNEQFFGPGTRLTVL.